This T cell receptor beta chain was identified during a study of cytomegalovirus exposure and HLA in healthy donors. PCR amplification relied on 60 Vbeta primers (plus 13 Jbeta primers). The table came from immunoSEQ multiplex PCR; TCRdb's copy has only in-frame clones and leaves some out. Among about 200,000 clones, 82% were seen once, and the ten largest hold 6%. V was clipped by 3 bases and J by 6 bases, with 11 bases between them. The germline gives CDR1 LNHDA, CDR2 SQIVND (reference sequence). The CDR3 loop spans 13 amino acids. The gene calls are TRBV19 and TRBJ1-1; no clear D gene. The sample comprised PBMCs. This TCR derives from a man aged 40-50 years in good health and CMV-seropositive. CDR3 residues: CASSIGGQSEAFF. In DNA, the CDR3 is TGTGCCAGTAGTATCGGAGGGCAATCTGAAGCTTTCTTT. The full variable domain, rest sourced from reference TRBV19 and TRBJ1-1, is DGGITQSPKYLFRKEGQNVTLSCEQNLNHDAMYWYRQDPGQGLRLIYYSQIVNDFQKGDIAEGYSVSREKKESFPLTVTSAQKNPTAFYLCASSIGGQSEAFFGQGTRLTVV.